The clone carrying this T cell receptor (beta chain) came up a few times. Its target is unknown. A junction end diverges from the germline sequence, so it may reflect a read error. This sample was taken from a study of breast tumors, draining lymph nodes, adjacent tissues. Study outcomes and limitations: Tumors had less TCR diversity than lymph nodes, more than nontumor tissue.

The lymph nodes were axillary draining lymph nodes from breast cancer patients. The CDR3 has 15 residues. The germline gives CDR1 SEHNR, CDR2 FQNEAQ (reference sequence). Using its own MiXCR run on the multiplex PCR reads, TCRdb lists one record per CDR3 protein. The sample records around 140,000 distinct CDR3 sequences, 32% being singletons. This chain joins TRBV7-9 and TRBJ2-4; the match to TRBD1 covers 12 bases. The sample taken for sequencing was axillary lymph node tissue. The clonotype originates from a female donor with breast cancer. Some clones in this sample may be carry-over from other donors' samples. The CDR3 coding sequence is TGTGCCAGCAGCCCCGGGACAGGGGGCAAAAACATTCAGCACTTC. Its protein is CASSPGTGGKNIQHF.